What follows are 28 T cell receptor beta chains derived from one specimen sequenced in a study of T-cell reconstitution after alpha-beta-depleted transplantation in children. The study's findings and limits: One year post-transplant, T-cell counts and diversity were largely derived from T cells produced anew.

These receptors' antigens are unknown. Unique molecular identifiers featured in how the TCRbeta library was prepared. MiXCR, run by TCRdb on the PCR reads, gives a single entry per CDR3 protein. The table lists 250,000 to 300,000 distinct CDR3 sequences, 6% to 10% of them singletons. The sequencing used peripheral blood, collected 360 days after TCRalphabeta/CD19-depleted stem cell transplant. These receptor sequences come from a female patient aged 2-9 years who had a stem cell transplant for Fanconi anemia, so the T cells may come from the graft donor.

This clonotype was detected a few times. This rearrangement joins TRBV6-1 to TRBJ1-1; TRBD1 might be the D (6 bases). The V gene lost 6 bases and the J gene lost 0 bases, with 14 bases spanning the gap. This CDR3 is built from 15 residues. Germline lookup yields CDR1 MNHNS and CDR2 SASEGT. The CDR3 loop reads CASRLDRLMNTEAFF. The CDR3 DNA is TGTGCCAGCAGGTTGGACAGACTCATGAACACTGAAGCTTTCTTT.

This clonotype occurred many times. The gene calls are TRBV20-1 and TRBJ2-1; D may be TRBD1 (5 bases). The CDR3 has 12 amino acids. Germline lookup yields CDR1 DFQATT and CDR2 SNEGSKA (reference sequence). V lost 5 bases to trimming and J lost 10 bases, with 15 bases between them. The CDR3 region has the DNA TGCAGTGCTGGGCCGCAACAGGCGGAGCAGTTCTTC. Translated, it gives CSAGPQQAEQFF.

This clonotype was recorded a few times. J is TRBJ1-1 and V is TRBV6-1; 8 nucleotides align to TRBD1. The CDR3 spans 16 residues. The germline V gene has CDR1 MNHNS and CDR2 SASEGT. V lost 7 bases to trimming and J lost 1 base; unmatched junction nucleotides: 11. This CDR3 is CASNQPPDRANTEAFF. In DNA, the CDR3 is TGTGCCAGCAATCAACCCCCGGACAGGGCGAACACTGAAGCTTTCTTT.

The chain carries TRBV12-3 or TRBV12-4 and TRBJ2-1, with 10 positions matching TRBD2. V lost 3 bases, J lost 1 base, and 6 bases stayed unmatched. The CDR3 is 17 amino acids. Here the CDR3 DNA reads TGTGCCAGCAGTTTTTACCAACTAGCGGGATCCTACAATGAGCAGTTCTTC. This translates into CASSFYQLAGSYNEQFF.

The gene calls are TRBV10-3 and TRBJ2-1; D is unresolved. The CDR3 runs to 12 residues. With 6 bases removed from V and 6 bases from J, the gap between germline ends came to 9 bases. Germline V CDR1 and CDR2: ENHRY, SYGVKD. The CDR3 loop is CAISESRNEQFF. CDR3 coding DNA: TGTGCCATCAGCGAAAGTCGCAATGAGCAGTTCTTC.

This sequence joins TRBV5-1 and TRBJ2-2; TRBD2 aligns across 8 bases. Germline CDR1 reads SGHRS; CDR2 reads YFSETQ. This CDR3 is built from 14 residues. Trimming cost V 4 bases and J 2 bases; bases outside gene matches: 1. For the CDR3, the DNA is TGCGCCAGCAGCGCGGGGGGTAACACCGGGGAGCTGTTTTTT. Translation gives CASSAGGNTGELFF. Based on the CDR3 plus reference TRBV5-1 and TRBJ2-2, the full variable domain is KAGVTQTPRYLIKTRGQQVTLSCSPISGHRSVSWYQQTPGQGLQFLFEYFSETQRNKGNFPGRFSGRQFSNSRSEMNVSTLELGDSALYLCASSAGGNTGELFFGEGSRLTVL.

The gene calls are TRBV9 and TRBJ2-5; a weak D match, TRBD2 (7 bases). Trimming pared 0 bases from V and 5 bases from J, leaving 17 bases between. Germline lookup yields CDR1 SGDLS and CDR2 YYNGEE. The CDR3 totals 16 residues. The CDR3 DNA is TGTGCCAGCAGCGTAGAGGCGGGGGCTACACGGGAGACCCAGTACTTC. It encodes CASSVEAGATRETQYF.

Many counts were recorded for this clonotype. This chain connects TRBV24-1 to TRBJ2-7; 7 bases align to TRBD1. This CDR3 has 14 residues. The germline CDR1 and CDR2 sequences are KGHDR and SFDVKD. V dropped 3 bases and J dropped 2; count of bases not matched to a gene: 3. The DNA of the CDR3 is TGTGCCACCAGTGATGCGACAGGGCCCTACGAGCAGTACTTC. Protein: CATSDATGPYEQYF.

The chain is built from TRBV9 and TRBJ2-1, with 8 bases that match TRBD2. This CDR3 has 16 residues. CDR1 is SGDLS and CDR2 is YYNGEE in the germline V gene. J was trimmed by 5 bases and V by 5 bases; bases with no gene match: 12. The CDR3 region has the DNA TGTGCCAGCAGTCGGACTAGCCCTATCCCCCACAATGAGCAGTTCTTC. The encoded protein is CASSRTSPIPHNEQFF.

This clonotype was counted only a few times. This chain connects TRBV20-1 to TRBJ2-7; 9 bases map to TRBD1. This CDR3 has 16 amino acids. Germline V gives CDR1 DFQATT, CDR2 SNEGSKA (reference sequence). Trimming took 1 base from V and 2 from J; bases not matched to a gene: 9. DNA for the CDR3: TGCAGTGCTAGAGGGTTTCGGACAGGGGTGACCTACGAGCAGTACTTC. Protein sequence: CSARGFRTGVTYEQYF.

There are many counts of this clonotype. The V and J genes are TRBV2 and TRBJ2-7; 10 bases fit TRBD2. The trim removed 5 bases at V and 1 base at J, leaving 5 bases unmatched. Germline-derived CDR1 and CDR2 are SNHLY and FYNNEI. The CDR3 contains 15 residues. CDR3 DNA: TGTGCCAGCAGTCAACTAGCGGGATCATCCTACGAGCAGTACTTC. Protein product: CASSQLAGSSYEQYF.

This clonotype was seen many times. The rearrangement uses TRBV10-1 and TRBJ2-3; 12 positions agree with TRBD2. J gave up 6 bases and V 2 bases, and 3 bases lay outside the gene matches. The CDR3 consists of 15 residues. CDR1 is WNHNN, CDR2 SYGVQD, per germline (reference sequence). The CDR3 bases are TGCGCCAGCAGTGAGCTAGCGGGAGGGAGGGATACGCAGTATTTT. Residues: CASSELAGGRDTQYF.

The table lists this clonotype with many counts. The rearrangement joins TRBV20-1 to TRBJ2-3; 12 bases map to TRBD2. Germline V lookup: CDR1 DFQATT, CDR2 SNEGSKA (reference sequence). Trimming at V came to 3 bases and at J to 1 base, leaving 2 bases not matched to a gene. CDR3 length: 15 residues. The CDR3 bases are TGCAGTGCTAGGACTAGCGGGAGTGGCACAGATACGCAGTATTTT. It codes for CSARTSGSGTDTQYF.

There are many counts of this clonotype. The V and J genes are TRBV5-1 and TRBJ2-7, with 8 bases fitting TRBD1. The CDR3 contains 14 residues. Germline V gene lookup returns CDR1 SGHRS and CDR2 YFSETQ. V dropped 0 bases and J dropped 2; count of bases not matched to a gene: 1. CDR3 residues: CASSLDRGAYEQYF. The CDR3 DNA follows: TGCGCCAGCAGCTTGGACAGGGGGGCCTACGAGCAGTACTTC.

This clonotype was recorded a few times. In nucleotides, the CDR3 is TGCAGTGCTAGAGCAAACTCAATGAACACTGAAGCTTTCTTT. Protein product: CSARANSMNTEAFF. The rearrangement links TRBV20-1 to TRBJ1-1; D is unclear. Germline assignment: CDR1 DFQATT and CDR2 SNEGSKA (reference sequence). The length of the CDR3 is 14 residues. Trimming shortened V by 1 base and J by 0 bases, and 9 bases separated the two germline ends.

This clonotype was recorded at least ten times. This sequence joins TRBV20-1 and TRBJ2-5; D is ambiguous. This CDR3 has 12 residues. Trimming pared 3 bases from V and 2 bases from J, leaving 7 bases between. CDR1 is DFQATT, CDR2 SNEGSKA, per germline (reference sequence). CDR3: CSARQTQETQYF. CDR3 nucleotide sequence: TGCAGTGCTAGGCAGACTCAAGAGACCCAGTACTTC.

There are many counts of this clonotype. This rearrangement joins TRBV7-9 to TRBJ1-1; 8 bases map to TRBD1. This CDR3 contains 14 residues. Per the germline V gene, CDR1 is SEHNR and CDR2 is FQNEAQ (reference sequence). After removal of 4 bases from V and 5 bases from J, the junction contained 6 bases not matched to a gene. The CDR3 bases are TGTGCCAGCAGCTCCGACAGGGGACGGACTGAAGCTTTCTTT. Protein product: CASSSDRGRTEAFF.

Many counts were recorded for this clonotype. This chain uses TRBV5-1 with TRBJ1-6; D remains unclear. The CDR3 runs 16 residues. Germline assignment: CDR1 SGHRS and CDR2 YFSETQ. Deletions cut 0 bases from V and 4 bases from J, with 11 bases between. The CDR3 region is CASSLGLSQYNSPLHF. In nucleotides, the CDR3 is TGCGCCAGCAGCTTGGGTCTGTCGCAGTATAATTCACCCCTCCACTTT.

In this sample, this clonotype turned up many times. The chain combines TRBV5-1 with TRBJ2-2; maybe TRBD2 (6 bases). This CDR3 is 16 amino acids long. Per the germline V gene, CDR1 is SGHRS and CDR2 is YFSETQ. V lost 0 bases, J lost 0 bases, and 9 bases lay in between. The CDR3 DNA follows: TGCGCCAGCAGCTTGGAAGGAGGGTCGAACACCGGGGAGCTGTTTTTT. It encodes CASSLEGGSNTGELFF.

In its sample, this clonotype was seen a few times. V gene TRBV10-3 combines with J gene TRBJ2-2; D gene uncertain. V was cut by 6 bases and J by 5 bases, with 10 bases left in between. The V gene's germline CDR1 is ENHRY and CDR2 SYGVKD. This CDR3 is built from 13 residues. CDR3 region: CAIRKNRTGELFF. The CDR3 nucleotides read TGTGCCATCAGAAAAAACAGAACCGGGGAGCTGTTTTTT.

The V and J genes are TRBV5-1 and TRBJ2-2; 11 bases align to TRBD2. This CDR3 comprises 18 residues. CDR1 SGHRS and CDR2 YFSETQ come from the germline V gene. Trimming removed 2 bases from V and 6 bases from J; junction bases left unmatched: 12. DNA of the CDR3: TGCGCCAGCAGCTTCGGGTTACTAGCGGGAGAGCGGCCCGGGGAGCTGTTTTTT. It is translated as CASSFGLLAGERPGELFF.

This clonotype has only a few counts. The chain has TRBV7-8 and TRBJ2-5, with 9 bases aligning to TRBD2. J lost 4 bases, V lost 5 bases, and 11 bases had no gene match. The CDR3 consists of 16 residues. Per the germline V gene, CDR1 is SGHVS and CDR2 is FQNEAQ. The DNA for the CDR3 is TGTGCCAGCAGCCGCTTTCTAGCGGGGACTGGAGAGACCCAGTACTTC. As protein: CASSRFLAGTGETQYF.

In this sample, this clonotype turned up many times. The rearrangement links TRBV12-3 or TRBV12-4 to TRBJ1-4; unclear D gene. V lost 5 bases to trimming and J lost 11 bases, with 9 bases between them. CDR3 length: 11 residues. CDR3 loop: CASSMEMKLFF. CDR3 sequence (DNA): TGTGCCAGCAGTATGGAGATGAAACTGTTTTTT.

This clonotype turned up a few times. The gene calls are TRBV20-1 and TRBJ2-5; 8 positions match TRBD2. This CDR3 spans 16 amino acids. The V gene's germline CDR1 is DFQATT and CDR2 SNEGSKA (reference sequence). V was clipped by 6 bases and J by 2 bases; unmatched bases: 14. The CDR3 spells CSAQRGAGGSQETQYF. CDR3 bases: TGCAGTGCCCAGAGGGGGGCGGGGGGTTCACAAGAGACCCAGTACTTC.

This clonotype was found many times. The V call is TRBV5-1, the J call TRBJ2-1; 7 bases are shared with TRBD2. The V segment lost 0 bases and the J segment 5 bases; nucleotides outside the gene matches: 26. This CDR3 has 22 residues. Per the germline V gene, CDR1 is SGHRS and CDR2 is YFSETQ. CDR3 coding DNA: TGCGCCAGCAGCTTGGCCGTAGGACTAGAGGCTGGCGAACCCCCTTTCAACAATGAGCAGTTCTTC. Its translation: CASSLAVGLEAGEPPFNNEQFF.

The table lists this clonotype with many counts. This chain links TRBV7-6 with TRBJ1-3, with D unresolved. Trimming left V 4 bases short and J 1 base short, with 8 bases between. The germline gives CDR1 SGHVS, CDR2 FNYEAQ. The CDR3 length is 14 residues. This CDR3 reads CASSSVGSGNTIYF. The CDR3 DNA is TGTGCCAGCAGCTCCGTCGGATCTGGAAACACCATATATTTT. The variable domain in full, completed from reference TRBV7-6 and TRBJ1-3, reads GAGVSQSPRYKVTKRGQDVALRCDPISGHVSLYWYRQALGQGPEFLTYFNYEAQQDKSGLPNDRFSAERPEGSISTLTIQRTEQRDSAMYRCASSSVGSGNTIYFGEGSWLTVV.

The chain combines TRBV5-1 with TRBJ1-2; possible D gene TRBD1, 5 bases. This CDR3 spans 14 amino acids. Germline assignment: CDR1 SGHRS and CDR2 YFSETQ. Trimming removed 4 bases at V and 5 bases at J, with 15 bases between. Written as DNA, the CDR3 is TGCGCCAGCAGCCCGGGGACCGCCGCGTATGGCTACACCTTC. It codes for CASSPGTAAYGYTF. Combining the CDR3 with reference TRBV5-1 and TRBJ1-2 gives the whole variable domain KAGVTQTPRYLIKTRGQQVTLSCSPISGHRSVSWYQQTPGQGLQFLFEYFSETQRNKGNFPGRFSGRQFSNSRSEMNVSTLELGDSALYLCASSPGTAAYGYTFGSGTRLTVV.

This clonotype came up many times. A read error may account for a junction end that differs from germline. The rearrangement links TRBV6-1 to TRBJ1-5; maybe TRBD1 (5 bases). CDR3 length equals 14 residues. The germline CDR1 and CDR2 sequences are MNHNS and SASEGT. The chain's CDR3 is CATSGPGAKQPQHF. CDR3 nucleotide sequence: TGTGCCACCAGTGGTCCCGGGGCCAAGCAGCCCCAGCATTTT.